This passage covers 24 T cell receptor beta chains from one sample sequenced in a study of OX40 agonist ivuxolimab in advanced cancers. Sequenced by immunoSEQ multiplex PCR; TCRdb stores in-frame clones only, minus some. Among 75,000 to 100,000 clones, 91% were seen once, and the ten largest hold approximately 0.32%. The material was CD4+ or CD8+ T cells sorted from blood, obtained in a trial of the OX40 agonist ivuxolimab. The receptor source for this set is an adult with an advanced solid tumor such as melanoma, head and neck, liver or kidney cancer.

For the CDR3, the DNA is TGTGCCAGCATCCCGAAGCGGGAGGGCCGAAATGAGCAGTTCTTC. Residues: CASIPKREGRNEQFF. The chain carries TRBV6-6 and TRBJ2-1; TRBD2 aligns across 10 bases. V gave up 7 bases and J gave up 7 bases; unmatched junction bases: 10. This CDR3 region has 15 residues. CDR1 is MNHNY, CDR2 SVGAGI, per germline (reference sequence).

Points on this clone: One end of the junction does not line up with germline, which may come from a read error. This chain connects TRBV7-8 to TRBJ2-1; a possible D gene is TRBD2 (6 bases). The length of the CDR3 is 15 residues. From germline, CDR1 is SGHVS and CDR2 FQNEAQ. CDR3 in amino acids: CASSFGRDSDNEQFF. CDR3 DNA sequence: TGTGCCAGCAGCTTTGGACGGGACTCCGACAATGAGCAGTTCTTC.

The chain recombines TRBV4-1 with TRBJ1-2, with TRBD1 identical over 8 bases. The junction had 11 bases not matched to a gene; V was cut back by 4 bases and J by 7 bases. CDR1 and CDR2 (germline): MGHRA, YSYEKL. The CDR3 has 15 residues. The CDR3 here is CASSRQGRWEGGYTF. CDR3 nucleotide sequence: TGCGCCAGCAGCCGACAGGGGAGGTGGGAGGGTGGCTACACCTTC.

This clone was observed once. V and J are TRBV5-1 and TRBJ2-5; 7 bases are a match to TRBD1. This CDR3 is 15 amino acids long. The V gene's germline CDR1 is SGHRS and CDR2 YFSETQ. V lost 4 bases and J lost 3; bases outside the gene matches: 9. CDR3 bases: TGCGCCAGCAGCATTCGACAGGGTAGGGAAGAGACCCAGTACTTC. Amino acid sequence: CASSIRQGREETQYF.

The rearrangement links TRBV19 to TRBJ1-1, with D unresolved. CDR3 length equals 14 residues. From germline, CDR1 is LNHDA and CDR2 SQIVND (reference sequence). Trimming cost V 3 bases and J 3 bases, with 11 bases left between them. For the CDR3, the DNA is TGTGCCAGTAGTATCCGGGCCCTACACACTGAAGCTTTCTTT. As protein: CASSIRALHTEAFF.

This chain joins TRBV19 and TRBJ2-1; a weak D match, TRBD1 (5 bases). The germline CDR1 and CDR2 sequences are LNHDA and SQIVND (reference sequence). V lost 3 bases and J lost 6, with 12 bases in between. The CDR3 has 14 amino acids. For the CDR3, the DNA is TGTGCCAGTAGTATGGTGGGGCAGTTCAATGAGCAGTTCTTC. This sequence encodes CASSMVGQFNEQFF.

The CDR3 protein is CASSPRPLDRDEQYF. In nucleotides, the CDR3 is TGTGCCAGCAGCCCCCGTCCCCTTGACAGGGACGAGCAGTACTTC. The rearrangement links TRBV5-4 to TRBJ2-7; 7 bases are shared with TRBD1. The V segment lost 4 bases and the J segment 5 bases; nucleotides outside the gene matches: 12. The CDR3 is made up of 15 amino acids. Germline assignment: CDR1 SGHNT and CDR2 YYREEE (reference sequence).

The chain recombines TRBV7-2 with TRBJ2-1; TRBD2 matches 7 bases. This CDR3 spans 16 amino acids. Germline V CDR1 and CDR2: SGHTA, FQGNSA. The junction had 14 bases not matched to a gene; V was cut back by 5 bases and J by 7 bases. CDR3 loop: CASSVPGLPSKNEQFF. CDR3 bases: TGTGCCAGCAGCGTTCCGGGACTACCCTCTAAGAATGAGCAGTTCTTC.

This chain connects TRBV27 to TRBJ2-7; 11 nucleotides match TRBD2. CDR1 and CDR2 from the germline V gene are MNHEY and SMNVEV (reference sequence). This CDR3 has 17 residues. V gave up 6 bases and J gave up 4 bases; unmatched junction bases: 14. The CDR3 nucleotides read TGTGCCAGCAGAGGACAGGGACGGCTAGCGGGAGGTTACGAGCAGTACTTC. This sequence encodes CASRGQGRLAGGYEQYF.

V gene TRBV4-3 combines with J gene TRBJ2-1, with TRBD2 identical over 10 bases. With 5 bases clipped from V and 9 bases from J, the junction kept 13 bases outside the gene matches. Germline V gene data show CDR1 as LGHNA and CDR2 as YSLEER. The CDR3 is made up of 16 amino acids. The CDR3 sequence: CASSLLLLAGEGEQFF. Here the CDR3 DNA reads TGCGCCAGCAGCTTACTGTTGCTAGCGGGAGAGGGTGAGCAGTTCTTC.

The chain joins TRBV9 to TRBJ1-2; D is uncertain. The CDR3 sequence is 13 residues long. Trimming removed 0 bases from V and 11 bases from J, with 14 bases in between. In germline, CDR1 is SGDLS, CDR2 YYNGEE. The CDR3 coding sequence is TGTGCCAGCAGCGTAGAAGGAGGTCATCGGTACACCTTC. It is translated as CASSVEGGHRYTF.

This clone was counted only a few times. The CDR3 region is CASSEYTAWSGAFF. In DNA form, the CDR3 reads TGTGCCAGCAGTGAATACACCGCATGGTCCGGAGCTTTCTTT. The chain is built from TRBV25-1 and TRBJ1-1; D ambiguous. The CDR3 length is 14 residues. CDR1 is MGHDK and CDR2 is SYGVNS in the germline V gene. With 0 bases removed from V and 10 bases from J, the gap between germline ends came to 15 bases.

The chain couples TRBV11-2 to TRBJ2-7; D is possibly TRBD1 or TRBD2 (7 bases each). The CDR3 has 14 residues. The ends were cut back, 5 bases at V and 3 bases at J, with 14 bases in the middle. Per germline, CDR1 SGHAT and CDR2 FQNNGV. CDR3 residues: CASSGGGQIYEQYF. The CDR3 nucleotides are TGTGCCAGCAGCGGGGGGGGACAGATCTACGAGCAGTACTTC.

DNA for the CDR3: TGTGCCAGCAGTTACTCCTACGAGCAGTACTTC. Protein sequence: CASSYSYEQYF. This rearrangement joins TRBV28 to TRBJ2-7, with D hard to call. With 4 bases removed from V and 0 bases from J, the gap between germline ends came to 1 base. This CDR3 is built from 11 residues. CDR1 MDHEN and CDR2 SYDVKM come from the germline V gene. Variable domain in full (rest from reference TRBV28 and TRBJ2-7): DVKVTQSSRYLVKRTGEKVFLECVQDMDHENMFWYRQDPGLGLRLIYFSYDVKMKEKGDIPEGYSVSREKKERFSLILESASTNQTSMYLCASSYSYEQYFGPGTRLTVT.

The chain joins TRBV7-9 to TRBJ2-7; no clear D gene. Germline CDR1 SEHNR, CDR2 FQNEAQ (reference sequence). The CDR3 sequence is 13 residues long. V gave up 5 bases and J gave up 3 bases, with 11 bases separating them. CDR3 nucleotide sequence: TGTGCCAGCAGCGTTCGTCAGATCTACGAGCAGTACTTC. Protein product: CASSVRQIYEQYF.

The V call is TRBV28, the J call TRBJ1-5, with 7 positions matching TRBD1. V gave up 3 bases and J gave up 2 bases; unmatched junction bases: 4. This CDR3 comprises 15 residues. Germline V gene lookup returns CDR1 MDHEN and CDR2 SYDVKM. CDR3 sequence (DNA): TGTGCCAGCAGTTTGCAGGGGGGAGGCAATCAGCCCCAGCATTTT. Translating gives CASSLQGGGNQPQHF.

The rearrangement joins TRBV19 to TRBJ1-4; D possibly corresponds to TRBD1 (5 bases). V was cut by 0 bases and J by 9 bases, with 8 bases left in between. The CDR3 is made up of 13 amino acids. Germline assignment: CDR1 LNHDA and CDR2 SQIVND (reference sequence). Written as DNA, the CDR3 is TGTGCCAGTAGTATAGAAACAGGCCAAAAACTGTTTTTT. Its protein product is CASSIETGQKLFF.

The rearrangement links TRBV6-1 to TRBJ2-1; 9 positions agree with TRBD2. Trimming took 4 bases from V and 6 from J; bases not matched to a gene: 7. This CDR3 spans 15 amino acids. Germline V gene sequence: CDR1 MNHNS, CDR2 SASEGT. For the CDR3, the DNA is TGTGCCAGCAGTGTCCCGGGACTAGCAAGCAATGAGCAGTTCTTC. Amino acid sequence: CASSVPGLASNEQFF.

The genes are TRBV30 and TRBJ1-1, with 7 bases aligning to TRBD1. J was trimmed by 5 bases and V by 3 bases; bases with no gene match: 12. Germline CDR1 and CDR2: GTSNPN and SVGIG (reference sequence). The CDR3 totals 15 residues. The CDR3 reads CAWRGRGGAQTEAFF. The CDR3 nucleotides are TGTGCCTGGAGGGGTAGAGGGGGCGCACAGACTGAAGCTTTCTTT.

The chain is built from TRBV5-1 and TRBJ2-7; 9 bases line up with TRBD1. Germline V gene sequence: CDR1 SGHRS, CDR2 YFSETQ. This CDR3 has 14 residues. J lost 5 bases, V lost 4 bases, and 7 bases had no gene match. The CDR3 here is CASSAGQGSDEQYF. Written as DNA, the CDR3 is TGCGCCAGCAGCGCCGGACAGGGGTCTGACGAGCAGTACTTC.

The chain joins TRBV29-1 to TRBJ1-1, with TRBD1 as a possible D gene (5 bases). Germline loops: CDR1 SQVTM, CDR2 ANQGSEA. V lost 5 bases, J lost 8 bases, and 21 bases lay in between. This CDR3 contains 14 residues. The CDR3 nucleotides are TGCAGCGTTAATCCGGGGGTGACGTCTGGGGAAGCTTTCTTT. As protein: CSVNPGVTSGEAFF.

The count of this clone is one. The chain couples TRBV19 to TRBJ2-5; 8 nucleotides line up with TRBD2. Germline lookup yields CDR1 LNHDA and CDR2 SQIVND (reference sequence). The J segment lost 5 bases and the V segment lost 8 bases, leaving 1 base of the junction unmatched. The CDR3 runs to 11 residues. CDR3 loop: CASASGETQYF. The DNA of the CDR3 is TGTGCCAGTGCTAGCGGGGAGACCCAGTACTTC.

The chain employs TRBV18 and TRBJ2-2; 7 bases map to TRBD1. Germline CDR1 and CDR2: KGHSH and LQKENI. V shed 5 bases and J 0 bases; nucleotides not matched to a gene: 3. There are 15 residues in the CDR3. In DNA, the CDR3 is TGTGCCAGCTCAGCCGACAGGGCGAACACCGGGGAGCTGTTTTTT. This gives the protein CASSADRANTGELFF.

The gene calls are TRBV28 and TRBJ2-7; 11 bases agree with TRBD2. This CDR3 is 14 amino acids long. Germline V CDR1 and CDR2: MDHEN, SYDVKM. Trimming cost V 6 bases and J 4 bases; bases outside gene matches: 5. The CDR3 bases are TGTGCCAGCAGAGGGGGACTAGCGGTTTACGAGCAGTACTTC. Protein product: CASRGGLAVYEQYF.